One sample yielded the 32 T cell receptor beta chains listed below, sequenced in a study of cytotoxic CD8 clonotypes in ibrutinib-treated CLL. TCRdb keeps only in-frame clones here, not all; method: immunoSEQ multiplex PCR. The data contain hundreds of thousands of clones, 75% to 85% of them singletons. This sample comprised PBMCs, obtained after 12 months of ibrutinib treatment. These receptors were obtained from a human donor with chronic lymphocytic leukemia.

At least ten counts were recorded for this clone. The chain is built from TRBV11-2 and TRBJ2-4; D uncertain. The length of the CDR3 is 10 residues. Per the germline V gene, CDR1 is SGHAT and CDR2 is FQNNGV. The V end was cut by 5 bases, the J end by 9 bases, with 5 bases between. Written as DNA, the CDR3 is TGTGCCAGCAGCCACGGCATTCAGTACTTC. This gives the protein CASSHGIQYF.

V is TRBV19 and J is TRBJ2-7, with TRBD2 matching over 11 bases. There are 15 residues in the CDR3. Per the germline V gene, CDR1 is LNHDA and CDR2 is SQIVND (reference sequence). V lost 6 bases to trimming and J lost 5 bases; unmatched junction nucleotides: 9. CDR3 DNA: TGTGCCAGTAGGTCTACTAGCGGGAGCGTTAACGAGCAGTACTTC. Translation gives CASRSTSGSVNEQYF.

V gene TRBV6-6 combines with J gene TRBJ1-5; TRBD1 matches 12 bases. The CDR3 contains 15 residues. J lost 5 bases, V lost 4 bases, and 3 bases had no gene match. CDR1 MNHNY and CDR2 SVGAGI come from the germline V gene (reference sequence). In DNA, the CDR3 is TGTGCCAGCAGTTTAGGGACAGGGGGCTATCAGCCCCAGCATTTT. It specifies CASSLGTGGYQPQHF.

CDR3 sequence (DNA): TGTGCCAGCAGTTACTCTCGATGGTATGGCTACACCTTC. It translates to CASSYSRWYGYTF. This rearrangement joins TRBV6-5 to TRBJ1-2; no definite D call. There are 13 residues in the CDR3. V was pared by 0 bases and J by 5 bases, with 7 bases between. Germline V gives CDR1 MNHEY, CDR2 SVGAGI.

The chain has TRBV7-8 and TRBJ1-3; unclear D gene. The CDR3 totals 15 residues. Trimming cost V 5 bases and J 0 bases, with 11 bases left between them. Germline loops: CDR1 SGHVS, CDR2 FQNEAQ. CDR3 nucleotides: TGTGCCAGCAGCAATGACCCTGGCTCTGGAAACACCATATATTTT. Translating it yields CASSNDPGSGNTIYF.

The table lists this clone with a count of one. The chain joins TRBV4-1 to TRBJ2-1, with 9 bases aligning to TRBD1. Germline loops: CDR1 MGHRA, CDR2 YSYEKL. Losses at the gene ends were 3 bases for V and 4 bases for J; bases not matched to a gene: 4. CDR3 length: 15 residues. The CDR3 bases are TGCGCCAGCAGCCAGGGGACAGGGCCATACAATGAGCAGTTCTTC. The encoded protein is CASSQGTGPYNEQFF.

This rearrangement joins TRBV14 to TRBJ2-7; 7 nucleotides line up with TRBD2. The CDR3 consists of 16 residues. V trimming: 1 base; J trimming: 3 bases; junction bases outside the gene matches: 9. Germline V gene lookup returns CDR1 SGHDN and CDR2 FVKESK. CDR3 sequence: CASSQGGTNFYYEQYF. The DNA of the CDR3 is TGTGCCAGCAGCCAAGGGGGGACTAACTTTTACTACGAGCAGTACTTC.

The rearrangement uses TRBV7-8 and TRBJ2-3; possibly TRBD2 for D (5 bases). This CDR3 spans 15 amino acids. The germline V gene encodes CDR1 SGHVS and CDR2 FQNEAQ. V lost 5 bases, J lost 1 base, and 13 bases lay in between. CDR3 in amino acids: CASSIPSHGTDTQYF. The CDR3 DNA follows: TGTGCCAGCAGCATCCCTAGCCATGGCACAGATACGCAGTATTTT.

The V and J genes are TRBV11-1 and TRBJ2-7; TRBD2 matches 9 bases. CDR1 and CDR2 (germline): SGHAT, FQDESV (reference sequence). V shed 5 bases and J 7 bases; nucleotides not matched to a gene: 12. The CDR3 is made up of 15 amino acids. The CDR3 region is CASSLTTSGSREQYF. The CDR3, as DNA: TGTGCCAGCAGCCTCACGACTAGCGGATCGCGGGAGCAGTACTTC.

This clone occurred once. The chain couples TRBV4-1 to TRBJ2-1; TRBD2 agrees at 9 bases. CDR3 length: 17 amino acids. V gave up 4 bases and J gave up 7 bases; unmatched junction bases: 14. Germline V gives CDR1 MGHRA, CDR2 YSYEKL. The CDR3 DNA reads as TGCGCCAGCAGCCCAGGCCTACGCGGGAGGGCCGGTAATGAGCAGTTCTTC. It specifies CASSPGLRGRAGNEQFF.

The chain joins TRBV7-6 to TRBJ2-2, with no clear D. Trimming left V 3 bases short and J 5 bases short, with 7 bases between. This CDR3 region has 13 residues. Per the germline V gene, CDR1 is SGHVS and CDR2 is FNYEAQ. The CDR3 coding sequence is TGTGCCAGCAGCTTTGTGGCGACCGGGGAGCTGTTTTTT. Its translation is CASSFVATGELFF. Looking up the rest from reference TRBV7-6 and TRBJ2-2 gives the full variable domain: GAGVSQSPRYKVTKRGQDVALRCDPISGHVSLYWYRQALGQGPEFLTYFNYEAQQDKSGLPNDRFSAERPEGSISTLTIQRTEQRDSAMYRCASSFVATGELFFGEGSRLTVL.

CDR3 in amino acids: CSVVARLRGGRNTIYF. DNA for the CDR3: TGCAGCGTTGTCGCCCGATTGCGGGGCGGACGAAACACCATATATTTT. The genes are TRBV29-1 and TRBJ1-3, with D possibly matching TRBD1 (5 bases). This CDR3 has 16 amino acids. Trimming took off 4 bases at V and 5 bases at J, with 21 bases between the two ends. The germline V gene encodes CDR1 SQVTM and CDR2 ANQGSEA.

About this clone itself: Other nucleotide sequences in the sample specify the same CDR3. The chain combines TRBV11-2 with TRBJ2-7; D is unresolved. Germline V CDR1 and CDR2: SGHAT, FQNNGV. V was shortened by 5 bases and J by 1 base, with 3 bases between the two germline ends. The CDR3 is 11 amino acids. The CDR3 region is CASSPSYEQYF. The CDR3 DNA follows: TGTGCCAGCAGCCCGTCCTACGAGCAGTACTTC.

This clone was seen just once. Here the CDR3 DNA reads TGTGCCAGCAGTTTTTGGCGGGGCGGAATTGCGACCTACGAGCAGTACTTC. Translation gives CASSFWRGGIATYEQYF. The chain employs TRBV27 and TRBJ2-7; maybe TRBD2 (6 bases). This CDR3 is built from 17 residues. Trimming shortened V by 3 bases and J by 2 bases, and 20 bases separated the two germline ends. From germline, CDR1 is MNHEY and CDR2 SMNVEV (reference sequence).

The rearrangement uses TRBV7-9 and TRBJ1-4, with 7 nucleotides matching TRBD1. Germline-derived CDR1 and CDR2 are SEHNR and FQNEAQ (reference sequence). This CDR3 is 16 amino acids long. The V gene end was trimmed by 5 bases and the J gene end by 0 bases; junction bases not matched to a gene: 6. CDR3 sequence: CASSTRQGTTNEKLFF. As DNA, the CDR3 is TGTGCCAGCAGCACCCGACAGGGTACAACTAATGAAAAACTGTTTTTT.

This clone was counted a few times. The rearrangement joins TRBV7-8 to TRBJ1-2; 7 bases agree with TRBD1. The J segment lost 0 bases and the V segment lost 0 bases, leaving 1 base of the junction unmatched. The CDR3 runs 15 residues. Germline values: CDR1 SGHVS, CDR2 FQNEAQ. This chain's CDR3 is CASSLAQGANYGYTF. The CDR3 DNA reads as TGTGCCAGCAGCTTAGCCCAGGGGGCTAACTATGGCTACACCTTC.

Only one count was recorded for this clone. The chain has TRBV4-1 and TRBJ2-7, with D maybe TRBD1 (6 bases). CDR3 size: 18 residues. The germline CDR1 and CDR2 sequences are MGHRA and YSYEKL. Trimming stripped 0 bases from V and 6 bases from J, with 24 bases between. The CDR3 coding sequence is TGCGCCAGCAGCCAAGATCGGGGTGGGACAACCTTTTTTGGCGAGCAGTACTTC. It translates to CASSQDRGGTTFFGEQYF.

DNA of the CDR3: TGTGCCAGCAGTTACTCTACAGGGGGAAGTCCTGAAGCTTTCTTT. Amino acids: CASSYSTGGSPEAFF. The chain uses TRBV6-5 and TRBJ1-1; 8 bases match TRBD1. The CDR3 consists of 15 residues. In germline, CDR1 is MNHEY, CDR2 SVGAGI. J was trimmed by 6 bases and V by 0 bases; bases with no gene match: 6.

This sequence joins TRBV28 and TRBJ2-5, with 8 bases matching TRBD2. Germline V gene sequence: CDR1 MDHEN, CDR2 SYDVKM. This CDR3 contains 13 residues. V dropped 6 bases and J dropped 5; count of bases not matched to a gene: 5. The CDR3 here is CASRVAGWETQYF. CDR3 nucleotide sequence: TGTGCCAGCAGAGTAGCGGGATGGGAGACCCAGTACTTC. Full variable domain (missing parts from reference TRBV28 and TRBJ2-5): DVKVTQSSRYLVKRTGEKVFLECVQDMDHENMFWYRQDPGLGLRLIYFSYDVKMKEKGDIPEGYSVSREKKERFSLILESASTNQTSMYLCASRVAGWETQYFGPGTRLLVL.

This clone came up a few times. The chain links TRBV5-1 to TRBJ2-3, with 10 bases that match TRBD2. Germline values: CDR1 SGHRS, CDR2 YFSETQ. This CDR3 has 17 residues. Unmatched junction bases numbered 11, after V lost 4 bases and J lost 3 bases. CDR3 DNA sequence: TGCGCCAGCAGCCCCGGGAATAGCGGGAGGAAAACAGATACGCAGTATTTT. This codes for CASSPGNSGRKTDTQYF.

This clone was observed a handful of times. The chain has TRBV7-2 and TRBJ1-3; D is ambiguous. Germline CDR1 reads SGHTA; CDR2 reads FQGNSA. This CDR3 has 14 amino acids. V lost 5 bases to trimming and J lost 1 base, with 9 bases between them. The DNA for the CDR3 is TGTGCCAGCAGCATACCGGGTTCTGGAAACACCATATATTTT. Its translation is CASSIPGSGNTIYF.

J is TRBJ1-2 and V is TRBV28; 7 positions match TRBD1. The CDR3 is made up of 18 amino acids. Germline values: CDR1 MDHEN, CDR2 SYDVKM. V lost 6 bases, J lost 0 bases, and 16 bases stayed unmatched. The CDR3 spells CASRSSPGQATANYGYTF. CDR3 DNA: TGTGCCAGCAGATCTAGCCCCGGACAGGCCACTGCTAACTATGGCTACACCTTC.

The rearrangement links TRBV28 to TRBJ1-2; 7 positions agree with TRBD1. This CDR3 comprises 14 residues. The junction had 6 bases not matched to a gene; V was cut back by 2 bases and J by 6 bases. Germline loops: CDR1 MDHEN, CDR2 SYDVKM. DNA of the CDR3: TGTGCCAGCAGTTTAAGAGGGACAGTAAATGGCTACACCTTC. Translating gives CASSLRGTVNGYTF.

Note on this clone: A junction boundary mismatches the germline segment, possibly from a read error. The chain carries TRBV5-1 and TRBJ2-7; D is uncertain. The CDR3 covers 12 residues. The V gene's germline CDR1 is SGHRS and CDR2 YFSETQ. The CDR3 loop is CASSDSQASLLF. The DNA of the CDR3 is TGCGCCAGCAGCGATTCCCAGGCCAGTCTACTCTTC.

The chain links TRBV5-1 to TRBJ1-2; 8 positions match TRBD1. CDR3 length: 16 residues. Germline V gives CDR1 SGHRS, CDR2 YFSETQ. V lost 4 bases, J lost 4 bases, and 12 bases stayed unmatched. DNA of the CDR3: TGCGCCAGCAGCCTAGGACAGGGAAGGGCTCCCTATGGCTACACCTTC. Translation gives CASSLGQGRAPYGYTF.

The rearrangement uses TRBV29-1 and TRBJ2-6; D call uncertain. The V gene's germline CDR1 is SQVTM and CDR2 ANQGSEA. CDR3 length equals 14 residues. Trimming took 2 bases from V and 0 from J, leaving 5 bases between them. CDR3 sequence reads: CSVERISGANVLTF. The DNA of the CDR3 is TGCAGCGTTGAAAGGATCTCTGGGGCCAACGTCCTGACTTTC.

This clone was seen many times. The V gene is TRBV27, the J gene TRBJ1-3, with 9 bases fitting TRBD1. The CDR3 length is 15 residues. J lost 0 bases, V lost 4 bases, and 1 base had no gene match. CDR1 MNHEY and CDR2 SMNVEV come from the germline V gene (reference sequence). The CDR3 sequence: CASSSTGGSGNTIYF. The CDR3 DNA is TGTGCCAGCAGTTCGACAGGGGGCTCTGGAAACACCATATATTTT.

This clone has only one observation. The rearrangement links TRBV19 to TRBJ2-7; 7 bases fit TRBD1. The V gene end was trimmed by 5 bases and the J gene end by 3 bases; junction bases not matched to a gene: 10. Germline CDR1 is LNHDA and CDR2 is SQIVND (reference sequence). The CDR3 loop spans 15 amino acids. The CDR3 nucleotides read TGTGCCAGTAGTGCTATCCGACAGGGATTCTACGAGCAGTACTTC. Protein sequence: CASSAIRQGFYEQYF.

The DNA of the CDR3 is TGTGCCAGCAGCCCCCGCTCGGGGATGAACACTGAAGCTTTCTTT. This sequence encodes CASSPRSGMNTEAFF. V and J are TRBV11-3 and TRBJ1-1; D is undetermined. Looked up from germline, CDR1 is SGHNT and CDR2 is YENEEA. The CDR3 length is 15 residues. The germline V and J ends were trimmed by 5 bases and 0 bases, with 13 bases remaining between them.

This chain uses TRBV19 with TRBJ2-7; no definite D call. V was pared by 3 bases and J by 3 bases, with 9 bases between. This CDR3 spans 13 amino acids. The germline CDR1 and CDR2 sequences are LNHDA and SQIVND (reference sequence). The CDR3 protein is CASSIGPFYEQYF. The CDR3 bases are TGTGCCAGTAGTATTGGTCCTTTCTACGAGCAGTACTTC. The full variable domain, in which reference TRBV19 and TRBJ2-7 provide the parts outside the CDR3, is DGGITQSPKYLFRKEGQNVTLSCEQNLNHDAMYWYRQDPGQGLRLIYYSQIVNDFQKGDIAEGYSVSREKKESFPLTVTSAQKNPTAFYLCASSIGPFYEQYFGPGTRLTVT.

The V and J genes are TRBV27 and TRBJ2-1; D is perhaps TRBD2 (7 bases). CDR1 is MNHEY, CDR2 SMNVEV, per germline (reference sequence). V gave up 7 bases and J gave up 6 bases, with 19 bases separating them. The CDR3 length is 15 residues. DNA for the CDR3: TGTGCCAGCAAAGGGGGGTACGGGAGGAGCAATGAGCAGTTCTTC. It translates to CASKGGYGRSNEQFF.

The chain has TRBV4-1 and TRBJ2-7; 10 bases map to TRBD2. Germline-derived CDR1 and CDR2 are MGHRA and YSYEKL. The CDR3 runs 15 residues. Trimming at V came to 4 bases and at J to 2 bases, leaving 5 bases not matched to a gene. CDR3 protein: CASSRTSGVPYEQYF. The CDR3 region has the DNA TGCGCCAGCAGCCGCACTAGCGGGGTTCCCTACGAGCAGTACTTC.